The 26 T cell receptor beta chains presented below share a single source sample, sequenced in a study of T-cell reconstitution after alpha-beta-depleted transplantation in children. During its preparation, the TCRbeta library received unique molecular identifiers. TCRdb recomputed calls from the PCR reads with MiXCR, one row per CDR3 protein. The sample has about 500,000 distinct CDR3 sequences; approximately 32% are singletons. The starting material was PBMCs from the stem cell graft donor, obtained from the stem cell graft. The receptors originated from a human donor who donated a stem cell graft to a child with aplastic anemia.

V gene TRBV7-8 combines with J gene TRBJ1-5; no reliable D call. CDR1 and CDR2 (germline): SGHVS, FQNEAQ. The CDR3 has 14 amino acids. The V and J ends lost 5 bases and 2 bases respectively, with 10 bases between them. The CDR3 DNA follows: TGTGCCAGCAGCCTTCAGGTCGGCAATCAGCCCCAGCATTTT. This sequence encodes CASSLQVGNQPQHF.

The chain combines TRBV7-8 with TRBJ2-2; D remains unclear. This CDR3 is 14 amino acids long. V lost 5 bases and J 6 bases, leaving 13 bases between the germline ends. Per the germline V gene, CDR1 is SGHVS and CDR2 is FQNEAQ. The CDR3: CASSGDLASGELFF. CDR3 coding DNA: TGTGCCAGCAGCGGGGATCTGGCTTCCGGGGAGCTGTTTTTT. Full variable domain (remainder filled in from reference TRBV7-8 and TRBJ2-2): GAGVSQSPRYKVAKRGQDVALRCDPISGHVSLFWYQQALGQGPEFLTYFQNEAQLDKSGLPSDRFFAERPEGSVSTLKIQRTQQEDSAVYLCASSGDLASGELFFGEGSRLTVL.

The table lists this clonotype with many counts. The V gene is TRBV5-5, the J gene TRBJ1-5; D is possibly TRBD1 (6 bases). Germline values: CDR1 SGHKS, CDR2 YYEKEE (reference sequence). CDR3 size: 14 residues. V shed 4 bases and J shed 9 bases, with 17 bases lying between them. The CDR3 loop is CASSTGQTLGPQHF. For the CDR3, the DNA is TGTGCCAGCAGCACAGGACAGACCTTAGGGCCCCAGCATTTT.

DNA for the CDR3: TGCAGTGCCCCAAAGGGCAATGAGCAGTTCTTC. It is translated as CSAPKGNEQFF. V and J are TRBV20-1 and TRBJ2-1, with D unclear. In germline, CDR1 is DFQATT, CDR2 SNEGSKA (reference sequence). Between the trimmed V and J ends, which lost 6 bases and 6 bases, there was a span of 9 bases. The CDR3 loop spans 11 amino acids.

The rearrangement joins TRBV5-1 to TRBJ2-2; 11 bases match TRBD2. V gave up 4 bases and J gave up 5 bases; unmatched junction bases: 16. Germline V lookup: CDR1 SGHRS, CDR2 YFSETQ. The CDR3 runs to 19 residues. CDR3 sequence (DNA): TGCGCCAGCAGCGTCCTCCCCCGGAGACTAGCGGGGATAACCGGGGAGCTGTTTTTT. It translates to CASSVLPRRLAGITGELFF.

The rearrangement joins TRBV20-1 to TRBJ1-1; 12 nucleotides agree with TRBD1. The CDR3 is 15 residues long. Per germline, CDR1 DFQATT and CDR2 SNEGSKA (reference sequence). J lost 9 bases, V lost 0 bases, and 8 bases had no gene match. The DNA of the CDR3 is TGCAGTGCTAGAGATCCGGGACAGGGGGCTGTCCAAGCTTTCTTT. Its translation is CSARDPGQGAVQAFF.

V gene TRBV20-1 combines with J gene TRBJ1-1; 9 bases are a match to TRBD1. The germline V gene encodes CDR1 DFQATT and CDR2 SNEGSKA (reference sequence). CDR3 length equals 13 residues. Trimming took 2 bases from V and 4 from J; bases not matched to a gene: 2. The CDR3 region has the DNA TGCAGTGCTAGATGGGACAGGGTCACTGAAGCTTTCTTT. Protein sequence: CSARWDRVTEAFF.

The V call is TRBV12-3 or TRBV12-4, the J call TRBJ2-4; no firm D call. Deletions cut 3 bases from V and 1 base from J, with 7 bases between. The length of the CDR3 is 14 residues. The CDR3 loop reads CASSFSGAKNIQYF. The CDR3 nucleotides are TGTGCCAGCAGTTTTTCTGGGGCCAAAAACATTCAGTACTTC.

The rearrangement joins TRBV20-1 to TRBJ2-4; possible D gene TRBD2, 5 bases. CDR1 is DFQATT, CDR2 SNEGSKA, per germline (reference sequence). The CDR3 is 13 amino acids. Trimming took 5 bases from V and 2 from J, leaving 10 bases between them. CDR3 coding DNA: TGCAGTGCTGTTCGAGGGACCAAAAACATTCAGTACTTC. Translating gives CSAVRGTKNIQYF.

The table lists this clonotype with a few counts. This chain connects TRBV7-2 to TRBJ2-3; D possibly corresponds to TRBD2 (6 bases). This CDR3 is built from 17 residues. Trimming shortened V by 2 bases and J by 2 bases, and 17 bases separated the two germline ends. CDR1 and CDR2 (germline): SGHTA, FQGNSA. The CDR3, as DNA: TGTGCCAGCAGCTTAAAGCCGGCGGGATTGGCCACAGATACGCAGTATTTT. This gives the protein CASSLKPAGLATDTQYF.

Only a few counts were recorded for this clonotype. This chain links TRBV15 with TRBJ2-1; 8 bases agree with TRBD1. V dropped 4 bases and J dropped 6; count of bases not matched to a gene: 8. The germline gives CDR1 LNHNV, CDR2 YYDKDF (reference sequence). This CDR3 region has 15 residues. CDR3 DNA sequence: TGTGCCACCAGCACTCGGACAGGGCGAAGCAATGAGCAGTTCTTC. This gives the protein CATSTRTGRSNEQFF. Together with reference TRBV15 and TRBJ2-1, the CDR3 gives the full variable domain: DAMVIQNPRYQVTQFGKPVTLSCSQTLNHNVMYWYQQKSSQAPKLLFHYYDKDFNNEADTPDNFQSRRPNTSFCFLDIRSPGLGDTAMYLCATSTRTGRSNEQFFGPGTRLTVL.

The sample holds a few counts of this clonotype. V is TRBV7-6 and J is TRBJ2-1, with 13 positions matching TRBD2. The CDR3 sequence is 15 residues long. The germline V gene has CDR1 SGHVS and CDR2 FNYEAQ. J gave up 7 bases and V 5 bases, and 5 bases lay outside the gene matches. The CDR3 sequence is CASSRTSGSRNEQFF. In DNA form, the CDR3 reads TGTGCCAGCAGCCGGACTAGCGGGAGCCGGAATGAGCAGTTCTTC.

The rearrangement uses TRBV12-3 or TRBV12-4 and TRBJ1-2; D uncertain. CDR3 length: 12 residues. With 2 bases removed from V and 8 bases from J, the gap between germline ends came to 9 bases. This chain's CDR3 is CASSLISGGYTF. Here the CDR3 DNA reads TGTGCCAGCAGTTTAATTTCGGGAGGCTACACCTTC.

A few counts support this clonotype. The chain links TRBV24-1 to TRBJ2-3; either TRBD1 or TRBD2 may supply D (5 bases each). The CDR3 runs to 13 residues. Germline V lookup: CDR1 KGHDR, CDR2 SFDVKD. Trimming removed 4 bases at V and 2 bases at J, with 6 bases between. CDR3 DNA sequence: TGTGCCACCAGTGAGGGACCCACAGATACGCAGTATTTT. Translated: CATSEGPTDTQYF.

This clonotype was seen a handful of times. The V gene is TRBV4-2, the J gene TRBJ2-5, with TRBD2 matching 12 bases. This CDR3 spans 21 amino acids. Germline loops: CDR1 LGHNA, CDR2 YNFKEQ. Unmatched junction bases numbered 15, after V lost 0 bases and J lost 1 base. CDR3 DNA: TGTGCCAGCAGCCAAGAACTAGCGGGAGGTATTAAAGATGTGGCCCAAGAGACCCAGTACTTC. Amino acid sequence: CASSQELAGGIKDVAQETQYF.

V is TRBV12-3 or TRBV12-4 and J is TRBJ1-1; 7 nucleotides line up with TRBD1. Unmatched junction bases numbered 11, after V lost 7 bases and J lost 6 bases. This CDR3 contains 14 residues. CDR3 loop: CASTPRQGGPEAFF. In DNA form, the CDR3 reads TGTGCCAGCACCCCTCGTCAGGGGGGCCCTGAAGCTTTCTTT.

This clonotype was counted a single time. The genes are TRBV10-3 and TRBJ1-1; D possibly corresponds to TRBD1 (5 bases). Germline loops: CDR1 ENHRY, CDR2 SYGVKD. The CDR3 length is 13 residues. With 4 bases removed from V and 6 bases from J, the gap between germline ends came to 12 bases. CDR3 amino acids: CAISVGGDAEAFF. CDR3 DNA sequence: TGTGCCATCAGTGTCGGAGGGGACGCTGAAGCTTTCTTT.

This clonotype has a handful of counts. The V call is TRBV12-3 or TRBV12-4, the J call TRBJ1-1; maybe TRBD1 (6 bases). There are 17 residues in the CDR3. The V and J ends lost 3 bases and 0 bases respectively, with 17 bases between them. The CDR3 DNA is TGTGCCAGCAGTTTGTCAGGGGCCCGATCCATGAACACTGAAGCTTTCTTT. It translates to CASSLSGARSMNTEAFF.

This sequence joins TRBV11-2 and TRBJ2-5; 8 nucleotides align to TRBD1. Germline-derived CDR1 and CDR2 are SGHAT and FQNNGV. The CDR3 totals 18 residues. V lost 5 bases, J lost 7 bases, and 21 bases stayed unmatched. This CDR3 is CASSPPDVDRGIGGTQYF. The CDR3 nucleotides read TGTGCCAGCAGCCCACCCGACGTTGACAGGGGAATTGGGGGGACCCAGTACTTC.

The chain recombines TRBV4-3 with TRBJ2-7, with no clear D. This CDR3 has 16 residues. The V gene's germline CDR1 is LGHNA and CDR2 YSLEER. The V and J ends lost 2 bases and 0 bases respectively, with 14 bases between them. CDR3: CASSQLSGGGSYEQYF. Written as DNA, the CDR3 is TGCGCCAGCAGCCAACTTTCGGGCGGTGGCTCCTACGAGCAGTACTTC.

The genes are TRBV27 and TRBJ2-7; TRBD1 agrees at 10 bases. Germline CDR1 MNHEY, CDR2 SMNVEV (reference sequence). This CDR3 region has 17 residues. The junction had 6 bases not matched to a gene; V was cut back by 0 bases and J by 1 base. CDR3 in DNA: TGTGCCAGCAGTTTATCGCCGGGACAGGGGATTTCCTACGAGCAGTACTTC. It yields the protein CASSLSPGQGISYEQYF.

J is TRBJ2-5 and V is TRBV29-1; 7 nucleotides match TRBD1. Per germline, CDR1 SQVTM and CDR2 ANQGSEA. The ends lost 1 base at V and 4 bases at J; junction bases unmatched: 6. The CDR3 contains 14 residues. The DNA of the CDR3 is TGCAGCGTTGAAGGAGGGGGCCGTCGAGAGACCCAGTACTTC. As protein: CSVEGGGRRETQYF.

The chain carries TRBV7-6 and TRBJ2-7; 11 nucleotides align to TRBD2. V shed 1 base, J shed 5 bases, and the junction held 7 bases outside the gene matches. The CDR3 is made up of 16 amino acids. Per germline, CDR1 SGHVS and CDR2 FNYEAQ. The CDR3 sequence: CASSLGLAGPLDEQYF. The CDR3 nucleotides are TGTGCCAGCAGCTTAGGACTAGCGGGGCCCCTGGACGAGCAGTACTTC.

The chain links TRBV19 to TRBJ2-1; 8 nucleotides line up with TRBD2. The germline gives CDR1 LNHDA, CDR2 SQIVND (reference sequence). The CDR3 consists of 16 residues. Trimming cost V 5 bases and J 7 bases; bases outside gene matches: 13. The CDR3 spells CASSPHDLAGGNEQFF. DNA of the CDR3: TGTGCCAGTAGTCCCCATGACTTGGCGGGAGGTAATGAGCAGTTCTTC.

The chain recombines TRBV12-3 or TRBV12-4 with TRBJ2-3; 7 nucleotides match TRBD2. V lost 8 bases and J lost 0; bases outside the gene matches: 2. The CDR3 is 13 residues long. The CDR3 spells CASGRGSTDTQYF. CDR3 coding DNA: TGTGCCAGCGGGCGGGGGAGCACAGATACGCAGTATTTT.

The sample holds many counts of this clonotype. This chain uses TRBV29-1 with TRBJ1-2, with unresolved D. The CDR3 length is 13 residues. The germline V and J ends were trimmed by 5 bases and 4 bases, with 14 bases remaining between them. CDR1 is SQVTM, CDR2 ANQGSEA, per germline. In DNA, the CDR3 is TGCAGCGTTCATAACGGGGTTGGCTATGGCTACACCTTC. Protein: CSVHNGVGYGYTF.